The subject of this entry is one T cell receptor (beta chain). Its antigen remains unknown. The data belong to a study of cytomegalovirus exposure and HLA in healthy donors. Study as a whole: Out of around 360 genotyped donors, about 80% belonged to the Caucasian-associated ancestry cluster. Study-level findings and limits: In a later analysis, most CMV-associated TCR beta chains appeared HLA-restricted. The authors later linked a missense DCLRE1C variant to TCR beta V- and J-gene trimming.

Both 60 Vbeta primers and 13 Jbeta primers went into the PCR. The assay was immunoSEQ multiplex PCR, and TCRdb's table has in-frame clones only and misses some. The sample has about 190,000 clones, approximately 86% seen once. The sequenced sample was PBMCs. This sequence originates from a woman younger than 30 in good health and CMV-seronegative.

The CDR3 region has the DNA TGTGCCAGTAAACCCCTTGGACAGGGGGACACTGAAGCTTTCTTT. Translated, it gives CASKPLGQGDTEAFF. The chain joins TRBV19 to TRBJ1-1; 10 bases map to TRBD1. This CDR3 is 15 amino acids long. With 7 bases clipped from V and 3 bases from J, the junction kept 8 bases outside the gene matches. Germline V lookup: CDR1 LNHDA, CDR2 SQIVND (reference sequence).